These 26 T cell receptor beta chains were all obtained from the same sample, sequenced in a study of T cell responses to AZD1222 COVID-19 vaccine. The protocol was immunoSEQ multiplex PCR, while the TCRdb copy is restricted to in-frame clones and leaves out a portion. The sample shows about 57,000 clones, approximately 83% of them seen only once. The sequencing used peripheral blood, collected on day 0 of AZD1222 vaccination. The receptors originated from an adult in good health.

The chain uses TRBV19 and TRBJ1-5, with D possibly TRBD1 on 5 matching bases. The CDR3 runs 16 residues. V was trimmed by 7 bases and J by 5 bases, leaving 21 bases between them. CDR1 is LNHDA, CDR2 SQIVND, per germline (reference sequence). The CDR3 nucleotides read TGTGCCAGTAACCCCTGGGGGGGACGCGCCGATCAGCCCCAGCATTTT. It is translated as CASNPWGGRADQPQHF.

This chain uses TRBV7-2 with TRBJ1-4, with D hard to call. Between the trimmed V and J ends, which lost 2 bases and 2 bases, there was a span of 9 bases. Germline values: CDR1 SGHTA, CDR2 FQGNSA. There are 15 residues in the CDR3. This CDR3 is CASSLRAGTNEKLFF. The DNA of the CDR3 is TGTGCCAGCAGCTTACGTGCGGGGACTAATGAAAAACTGTTTTTT.

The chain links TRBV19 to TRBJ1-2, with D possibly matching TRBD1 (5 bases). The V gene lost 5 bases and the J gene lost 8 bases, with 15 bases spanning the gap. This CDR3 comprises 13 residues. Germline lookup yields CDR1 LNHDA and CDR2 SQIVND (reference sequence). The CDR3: CASSVPRGIGYTF. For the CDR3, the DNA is TGTGCCAGTAGTGTCCCCCGGGGGATAGGCTACACCTTC.

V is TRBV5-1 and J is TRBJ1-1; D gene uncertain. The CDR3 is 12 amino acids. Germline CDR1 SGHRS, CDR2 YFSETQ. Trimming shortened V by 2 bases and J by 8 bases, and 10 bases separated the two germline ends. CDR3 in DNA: TGCGCCAGCAGCTTTCAGGCGCAGGAAGCTTTCTTT. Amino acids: CASSFQAQEAFF. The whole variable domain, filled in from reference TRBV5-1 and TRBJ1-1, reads KAGVTQTPRYLIKTRGQQVTLSCSPISGHRSVSWYQQTPGQGLQFLFEYFSETQRNKGNFPGRFSGRQFSNSRSEMNVSTLELGDSALYLCASSFQAQEAFFGQGTRLTVV.

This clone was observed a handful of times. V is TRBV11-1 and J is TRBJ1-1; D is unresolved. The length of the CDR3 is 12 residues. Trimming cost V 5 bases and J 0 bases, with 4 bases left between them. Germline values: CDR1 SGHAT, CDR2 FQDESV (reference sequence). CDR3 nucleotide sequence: TGTGCCAGCAGCGTAATGAACACTGAAGCTTTCTTT. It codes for CASSVMNTEAFF.

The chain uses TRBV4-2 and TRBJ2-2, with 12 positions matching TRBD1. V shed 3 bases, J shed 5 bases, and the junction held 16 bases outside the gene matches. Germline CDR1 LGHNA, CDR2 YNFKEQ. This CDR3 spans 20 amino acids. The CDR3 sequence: CASSHPDIPGTGGDTGELFF. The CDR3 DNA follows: TGTGCCAGCAGCCATCCCGATATTCCCGGGACAGGGGGCGATACCGGGGAGCTGTTTTTT.

The CDR3 here is CASSLGISYEQYF. In nucleotides, the CDR3 is TGTGCCAGCAGTTTAGGGATCTCCTACGAGCAGTACTTC. V gene TRBV28 combines with J gene TRBJ2-7; the D is unclear. The CDR3 totals 13 residues. CDR1 and CDR2 (germline): MDHEN, SYDVKM. V gave up 2 bases and J gave up 0 bases, with 5 bases separating them.

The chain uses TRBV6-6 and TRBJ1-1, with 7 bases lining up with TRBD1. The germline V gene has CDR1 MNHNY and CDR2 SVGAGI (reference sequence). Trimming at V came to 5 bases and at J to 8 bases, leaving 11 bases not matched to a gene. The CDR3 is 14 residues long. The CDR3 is CASSTQGDVREAFF. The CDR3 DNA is TGTGCCAGCAGTACCCAGGGGGACGTTCGCGAAGCTTTCTTT.

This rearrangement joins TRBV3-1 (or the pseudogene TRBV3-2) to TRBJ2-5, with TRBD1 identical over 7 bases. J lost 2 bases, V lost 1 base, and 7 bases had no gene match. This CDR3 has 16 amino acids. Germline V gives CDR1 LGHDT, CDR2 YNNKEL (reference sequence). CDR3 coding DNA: TGTGCCAGCAGCCAAGGAGAGGGGGCATTACAAGAGACCCAGTACTTC. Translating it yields CASSQGEGALQETQYF.

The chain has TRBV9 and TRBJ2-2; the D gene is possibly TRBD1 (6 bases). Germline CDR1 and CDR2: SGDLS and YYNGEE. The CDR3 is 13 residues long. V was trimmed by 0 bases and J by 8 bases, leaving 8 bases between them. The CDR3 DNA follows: TGTGCCAGCAGCGTAGAGGGGGTTGGGGAGCTGTTTTTT. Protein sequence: CASSVEGVGELFF.

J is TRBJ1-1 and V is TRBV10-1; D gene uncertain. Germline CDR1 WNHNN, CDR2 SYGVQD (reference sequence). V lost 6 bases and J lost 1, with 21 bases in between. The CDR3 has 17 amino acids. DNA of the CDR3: TGCGCCAGCAGATTACGTAACGGGGATGGCTCGAACACTGAAGCTTTCTTT. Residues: CASRLRNGDGSNTEAFF.

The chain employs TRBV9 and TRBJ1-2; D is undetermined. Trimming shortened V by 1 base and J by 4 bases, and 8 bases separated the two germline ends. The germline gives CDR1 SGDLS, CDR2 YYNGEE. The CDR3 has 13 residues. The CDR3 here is CASSVNFRYGYTF. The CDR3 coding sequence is TGTGCCAGCAGCGTAAACTTCCGCTATGGCTACACCTTC.

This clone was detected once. CDR3 protein: CASSLGSNQPQHF. Here the CDR3 DNA reads TGTGCCAGTAGTCTTGGTAGCAATCAGCCCCAGCATTTT. The V and J genes are TRBV19 and TRBJ1-5; D ambiguous. The CDR3 totals 13 residues. Germline CDR1 and CDR2: LNHDA and SQIVND (reference sequence). V lost 5 bases and J lost 0, with 5 bases in between.

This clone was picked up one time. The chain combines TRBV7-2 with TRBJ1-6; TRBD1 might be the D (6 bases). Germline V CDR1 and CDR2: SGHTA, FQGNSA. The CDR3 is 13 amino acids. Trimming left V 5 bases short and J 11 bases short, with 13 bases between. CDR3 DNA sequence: TGTGCCAGCAGCCGACAGGCAGAGCCACCCCTCCACTTT. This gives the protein CASSRQAEPPLHF.

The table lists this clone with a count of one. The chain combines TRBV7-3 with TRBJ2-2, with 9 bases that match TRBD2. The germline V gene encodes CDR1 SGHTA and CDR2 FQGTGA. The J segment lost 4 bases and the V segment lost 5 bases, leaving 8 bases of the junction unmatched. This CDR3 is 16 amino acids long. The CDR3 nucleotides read TGTGCCAGCAGCCCAAGTAGCGGGAGCAGCACCGGGGAGCTGTTTTTT. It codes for CASSPSSGSSTGELFF. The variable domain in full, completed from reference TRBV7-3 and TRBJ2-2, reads GAGVSQTPSNKVTEKGKYVELRCDPISGHTALYWYRQSLGQGPEFLIYFQGTGAADDSGLPNDRFFAVRPEGSVSTLKIQRTERGDSAVYLCASSPSSGSSTGELFFGEGSRLTVL.

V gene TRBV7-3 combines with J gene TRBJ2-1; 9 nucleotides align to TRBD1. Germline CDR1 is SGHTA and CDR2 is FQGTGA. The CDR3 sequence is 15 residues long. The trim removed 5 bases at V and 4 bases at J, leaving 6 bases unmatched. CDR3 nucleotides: TGTGCCAGCAGCGGCAAGGGACAGGGTTACAATGAGCAGTTCTTC. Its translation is CASSGKGQGYNEQFF.

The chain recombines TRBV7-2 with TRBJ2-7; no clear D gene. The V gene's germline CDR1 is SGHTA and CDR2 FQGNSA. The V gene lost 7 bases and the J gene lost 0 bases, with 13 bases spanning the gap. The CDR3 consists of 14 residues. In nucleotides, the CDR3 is TGTGCCAGCAAACCCGACATTACCTCCTACGAGCAGTACTTC. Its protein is CASKPDITSYEQYF.

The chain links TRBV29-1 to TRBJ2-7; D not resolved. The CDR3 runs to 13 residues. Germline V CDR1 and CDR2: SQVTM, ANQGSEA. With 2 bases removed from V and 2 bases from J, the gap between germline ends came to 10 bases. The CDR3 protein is CSVETARTYEQYF. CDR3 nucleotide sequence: TGCAGCGTTGAAACAGCTCGCACCTACGAGCAGTACTTC.

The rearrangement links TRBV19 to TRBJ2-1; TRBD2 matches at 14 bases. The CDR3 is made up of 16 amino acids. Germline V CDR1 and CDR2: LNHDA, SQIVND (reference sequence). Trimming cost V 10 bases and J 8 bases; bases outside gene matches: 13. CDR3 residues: CATGTSGRGGSDEQFF. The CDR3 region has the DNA TGTGCCACCGGGACTAGCGGGAGAGGTGGGTCAGATGAGCAGTTCTTC.

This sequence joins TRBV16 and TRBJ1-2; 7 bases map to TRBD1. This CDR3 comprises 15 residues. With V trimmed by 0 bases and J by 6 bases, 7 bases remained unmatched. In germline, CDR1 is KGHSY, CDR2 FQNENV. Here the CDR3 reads CASSQSLSGGDGYTF. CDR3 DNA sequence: TGTGCCAGCAGCCAATCGTTGTCAGGGGGTGATGGCTACACCTTC.

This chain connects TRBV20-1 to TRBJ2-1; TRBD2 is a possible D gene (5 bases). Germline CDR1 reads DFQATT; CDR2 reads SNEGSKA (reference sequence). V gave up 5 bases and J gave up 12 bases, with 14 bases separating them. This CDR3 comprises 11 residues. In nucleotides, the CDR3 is TGCAGTGCTCCTAGAGCGGATGGGCAGTTCTTC. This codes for CSAPRADGQFF.

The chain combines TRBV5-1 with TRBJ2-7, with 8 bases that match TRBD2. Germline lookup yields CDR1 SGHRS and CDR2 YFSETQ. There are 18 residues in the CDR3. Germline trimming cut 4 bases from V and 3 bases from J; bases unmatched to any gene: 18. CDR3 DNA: TGCGCCAGCAGCCTTTCAATGACACAGCGGGAGCCGAGCTACGAGCAGTACTTC. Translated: CASSLSMTQREPSYEQYF.

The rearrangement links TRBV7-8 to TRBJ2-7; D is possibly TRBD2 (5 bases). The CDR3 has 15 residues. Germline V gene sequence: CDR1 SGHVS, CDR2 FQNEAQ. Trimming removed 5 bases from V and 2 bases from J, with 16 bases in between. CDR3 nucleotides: TGTGCCAGCAGCCGGGGAGTGCTGGAACCCTACGAGCAGTACTTC. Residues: CASSRGVLEPYEQYF.

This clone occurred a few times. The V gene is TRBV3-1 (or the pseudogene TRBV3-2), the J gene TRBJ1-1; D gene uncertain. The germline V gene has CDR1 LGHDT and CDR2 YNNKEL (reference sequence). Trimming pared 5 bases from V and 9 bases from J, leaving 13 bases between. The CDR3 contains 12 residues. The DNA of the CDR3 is TGTGCCAGCAGCTCCGCCGTCTCCAAAGCTTTCTTT. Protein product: CASSSAVSKAFF.

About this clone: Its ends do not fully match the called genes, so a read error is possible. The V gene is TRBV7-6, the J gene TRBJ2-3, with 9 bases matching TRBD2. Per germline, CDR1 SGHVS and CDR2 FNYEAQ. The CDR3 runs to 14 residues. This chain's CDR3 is CASSLAGVADTQYF. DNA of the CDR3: TGTGCCAGCAGTTTAGCGGGAGTAGCAGATACGCAGTATTTT.

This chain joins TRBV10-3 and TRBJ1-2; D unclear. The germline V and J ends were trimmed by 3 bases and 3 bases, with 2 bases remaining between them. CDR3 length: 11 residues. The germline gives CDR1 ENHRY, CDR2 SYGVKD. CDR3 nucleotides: TGTGCCATCAGTGATCACTATGGCTACACCTTC. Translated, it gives CAISDHYGYTF.